This T cell receptor beta chain was observed in a study of CD8 T cells in ankylosing spondylitis. Libraries for TCR beta were made by quantitative 5'-RACE with molecular barcodes. TCRdb re-called the 5' RACE reads with MiXCR, one entry per CDR3 protein. The sample lists 40,000 or so distinct CDR3 sequences; around a tenth were seen once. The V gene's germline CDR1 is LNHDA and CDR2 SQIVND (reference sequence). The CDR3 is made up of 14 amino acids. The V end was cut by 2 bases, the J end by 7 bases, with 12 bases between. Sample: blood, either unsorted or a sorted T cell fraction (not recorded which). V gene TRBV19 combines with J gene TRBJ1-5; D remains unclear. The source is a male donor with ankylosing spondylitis or in good health (not recorded which). In DNA, the CDR3 is TGTGCCAGTAGTATAACAGCCGGGGTCCAGCCCCAGCATTTT. Encoded protein: CASSITAGVQPQHF.